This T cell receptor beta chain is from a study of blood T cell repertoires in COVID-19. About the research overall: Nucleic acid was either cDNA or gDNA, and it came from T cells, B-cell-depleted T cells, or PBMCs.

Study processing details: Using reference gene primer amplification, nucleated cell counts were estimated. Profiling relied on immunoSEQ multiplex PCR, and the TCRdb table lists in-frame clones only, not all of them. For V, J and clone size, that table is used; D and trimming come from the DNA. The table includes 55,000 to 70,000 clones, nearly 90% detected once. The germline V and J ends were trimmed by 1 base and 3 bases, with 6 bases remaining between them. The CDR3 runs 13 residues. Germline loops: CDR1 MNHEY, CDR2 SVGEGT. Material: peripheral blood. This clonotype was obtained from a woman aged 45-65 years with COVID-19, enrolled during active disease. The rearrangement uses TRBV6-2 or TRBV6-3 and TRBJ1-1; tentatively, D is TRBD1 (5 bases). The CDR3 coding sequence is TGTGCCAGCAGTTACTTCAGGGACACTGAAGCTTTCTTT. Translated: CASSYFRDTEAFF.